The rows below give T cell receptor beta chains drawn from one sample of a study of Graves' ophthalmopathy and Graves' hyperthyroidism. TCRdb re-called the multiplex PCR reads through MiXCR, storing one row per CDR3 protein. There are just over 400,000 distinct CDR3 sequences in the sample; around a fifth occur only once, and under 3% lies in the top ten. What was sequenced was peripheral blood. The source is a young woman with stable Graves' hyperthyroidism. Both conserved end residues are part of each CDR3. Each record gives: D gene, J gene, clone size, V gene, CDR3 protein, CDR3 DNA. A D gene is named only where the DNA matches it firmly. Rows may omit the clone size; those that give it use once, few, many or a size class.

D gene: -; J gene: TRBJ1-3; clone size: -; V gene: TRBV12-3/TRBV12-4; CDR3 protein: CASSWGLTSSGNTIYF; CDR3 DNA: TGTGCCAGCAGTTGGGGACTCACGAGCTCTGGAAACACCATATATTTT
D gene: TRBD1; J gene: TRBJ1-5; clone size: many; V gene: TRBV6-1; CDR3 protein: CASSRTGDEDQPQHF; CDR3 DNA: TGTGCCAGCTCCCGGACAGGGGATGAAGATCAGCCCCAGCATTTT
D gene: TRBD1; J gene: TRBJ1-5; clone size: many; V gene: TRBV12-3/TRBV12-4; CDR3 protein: CASSDGQGAYQPQHF; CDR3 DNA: TGTGCCAGCAGTGACGGACAGGGGGCATATCAGCCCCAGCATTTT
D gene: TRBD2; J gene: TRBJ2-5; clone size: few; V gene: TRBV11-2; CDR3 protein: CASSLGSSGPDQETQYF; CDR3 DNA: TGTGCCAGCAGCTTAGGTTCTAGCGGGCCCGACCAAGAGACCCAGTACTTC
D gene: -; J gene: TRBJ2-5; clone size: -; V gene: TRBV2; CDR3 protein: CASSDDFRDFWPQETQYF; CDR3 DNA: TGTGCCAGCAGTGATGACTTTCGGGACTTCTGGCCCCAAGAGACCCAGTACTTC
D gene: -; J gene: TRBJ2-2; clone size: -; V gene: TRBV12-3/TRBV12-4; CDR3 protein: CASSTRAGSRITGELFF; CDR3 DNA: TGTGCCAGCAGTACGAGGGCGGGGAGCCGTATCACCGGGGAGCTGTTTTTT
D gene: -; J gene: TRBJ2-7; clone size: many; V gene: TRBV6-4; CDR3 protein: CASSVELGYEQYF; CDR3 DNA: TGTGCCAGCAGTGTAGAGTTGGGGTACGAGCAGTACTTC
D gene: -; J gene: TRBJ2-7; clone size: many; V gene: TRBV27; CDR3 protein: CASTSVGGGLDEQYF; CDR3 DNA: TGTGCCAGCACCTCGGTAGGGGGAGGGTTAGACGAGCAGTACTTC
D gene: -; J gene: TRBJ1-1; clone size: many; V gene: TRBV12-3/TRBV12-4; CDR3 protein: CASSTFPFVPTEAFF; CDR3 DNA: TGTGCCAGCAGCACTTTCCCATTTGTACCCACTGAAGCTTTCTTT
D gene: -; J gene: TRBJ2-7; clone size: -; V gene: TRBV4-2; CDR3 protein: CASSQDFVHTGVIYEQYF; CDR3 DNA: TGTGCCAGCAGCCAAGATTTTGTCCATACGGGAGTGATTTACGAGCAGTACTTC
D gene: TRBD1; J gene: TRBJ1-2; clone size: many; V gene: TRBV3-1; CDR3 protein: CASSTGTGYGYTF; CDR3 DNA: TGTGCCAGCAGCACCGGGACAGGGTATGGCTACACCTTC
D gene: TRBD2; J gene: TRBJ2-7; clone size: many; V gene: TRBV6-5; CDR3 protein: CASGRDYSYEQYF; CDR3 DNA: TGTGCCAGTGGACGGGACTACTCCTACGAGCAGTACTTC
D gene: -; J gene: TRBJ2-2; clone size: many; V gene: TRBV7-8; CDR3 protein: CASSQRESGELFF; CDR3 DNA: TGTGCCAGCAGCCAACGGGAGAGCGGGGAGCTGTTTTTT
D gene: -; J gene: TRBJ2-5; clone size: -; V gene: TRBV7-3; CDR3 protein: CASSLIPGGQEAQYF; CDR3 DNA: TGTGCCAGCAGCTTAATTCCGGGTGGCCAAGAGGCCCAGTACTTC
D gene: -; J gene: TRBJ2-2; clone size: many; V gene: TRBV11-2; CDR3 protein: CASSRMRGSNQNTGELFF; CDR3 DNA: TGTGCCAGCAGCAGAATGCGGGGATCAAACCAGAACACCGGGGAGCTGTTTTTT
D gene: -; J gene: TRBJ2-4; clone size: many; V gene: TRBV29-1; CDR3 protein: CSVGETVKNIQYF; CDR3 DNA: TGCAGCGTTGGGGAGACGGTCAAAAACATTCAGTACTTC
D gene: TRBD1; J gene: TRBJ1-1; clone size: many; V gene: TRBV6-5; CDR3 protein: CASSYSTGGTEAFF; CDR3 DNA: TGTGCCAGCAGTTACTCGACAGGGGGCACTGAAGCTTTCTTT
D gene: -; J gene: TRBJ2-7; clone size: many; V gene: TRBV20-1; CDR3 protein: CSANARTTTYEQYF; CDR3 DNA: TGCAGTGCTAACGCCCGGACTACAACCTACGAGCAGTACTTC
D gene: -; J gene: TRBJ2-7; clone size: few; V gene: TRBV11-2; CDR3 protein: CASSLVFAYEQYF; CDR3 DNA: TGTGCCAGCAGCTTAGTTTTCGCTTACGAGCAGTACTTC
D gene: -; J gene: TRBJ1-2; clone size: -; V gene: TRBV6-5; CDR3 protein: CASSYSRGGKSLYGYTF; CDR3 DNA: TGTGCCAGCAGTTACTCGAGGGGAGGGAAGTCTCTATATGGCTACACCTTC
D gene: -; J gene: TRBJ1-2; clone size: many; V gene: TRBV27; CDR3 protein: CASKGLDGYTF; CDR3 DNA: TGTGCCAGCAAAGGGCTTGATGGCTACACCTTC
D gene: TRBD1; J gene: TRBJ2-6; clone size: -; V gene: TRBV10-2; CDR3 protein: CASVRYRGSGANVLTF; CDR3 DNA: TGCGCCAGCGTCAGATACAGGGGGTCTGGGGCCAACGTCCTGACTTTC
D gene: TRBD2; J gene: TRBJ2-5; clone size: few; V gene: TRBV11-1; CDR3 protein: CASSWRTSGRVGETQYF; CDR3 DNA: TGTGCCAGCAGCTGGAGGACTAGCGGGAGGGTCGGAGAGACCCAGTACTTC
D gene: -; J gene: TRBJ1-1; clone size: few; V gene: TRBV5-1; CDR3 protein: CASSLSANTEAFF; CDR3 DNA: TGCGCCAGCAGCTTGTCAGCGAACACTGAAGCTTTCTTT
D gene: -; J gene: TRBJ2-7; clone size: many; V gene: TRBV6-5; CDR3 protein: CASSYSPDSYEQYF; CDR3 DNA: TGTGCCAGCAGTTACTCGCCAGATTCCTACGAGCAGTACTTC
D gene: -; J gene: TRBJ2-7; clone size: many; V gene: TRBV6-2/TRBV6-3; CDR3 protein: CASSYSVASQSPYEQYF; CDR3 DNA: TGTGCCAGCAGTTACTCGGTCGCTTCACAGAGCCCCTACGAGCAGTACTTC
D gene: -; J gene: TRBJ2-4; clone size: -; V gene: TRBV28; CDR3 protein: CASSSDQNIQYF; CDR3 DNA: TGTGCCAGCAGTTCCGACCAAAACATTCAGTACTTC
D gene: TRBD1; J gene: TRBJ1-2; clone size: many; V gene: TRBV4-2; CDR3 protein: CASSQDFGQGYLNYGYTF; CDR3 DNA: TGTGCCAGCAGCCAAGATTTCGGACAGGGGTACCTTAACTATGGCTACACCTTC
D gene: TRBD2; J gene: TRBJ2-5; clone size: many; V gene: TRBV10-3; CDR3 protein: CAISPSTSGSKETQYF; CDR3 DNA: TGTGCCATCAGTCCGTCGACTAGCGGGAGTAAAGAGACCCAGTACTTC
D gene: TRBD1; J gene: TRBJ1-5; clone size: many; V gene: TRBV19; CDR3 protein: CASREITGGRSNQPQHF; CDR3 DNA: TGTGCCAGCCGCGAAATAACAGGGGGCCGTAGCAATCAGCCCCAGCATTTT
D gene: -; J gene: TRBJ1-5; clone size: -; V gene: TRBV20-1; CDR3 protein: CSAREGAIGQPQHF; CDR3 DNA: TGCAGTGCTAGAGAGGGGGCGATAGGACAGCCCCAGCATTTT
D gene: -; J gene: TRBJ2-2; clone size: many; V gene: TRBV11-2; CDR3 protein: CASSPSVAGELFF; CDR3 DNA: TGTGCCAGCAGCCCTAGCGTGGCCGGGGAGCTGTTTTTT
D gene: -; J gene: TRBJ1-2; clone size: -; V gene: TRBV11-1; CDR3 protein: CASSLSRIGGRGNYGYTF; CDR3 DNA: TGTGCCAGCAGCTTATCCCGGATCGGGGGGCGCGGAAACTATGGCTACACCTTC
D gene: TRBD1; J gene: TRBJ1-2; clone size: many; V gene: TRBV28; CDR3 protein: CASSLTGDNYYGYTF; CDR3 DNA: TGTGCCAGCAGTTTAACAGGGGATAACTATTATGGCTACACCTTC
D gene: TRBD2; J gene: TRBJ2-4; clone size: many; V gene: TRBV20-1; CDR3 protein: CSARDGGVAGGYIQYF; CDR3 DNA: TGCAGTGCTAGAGATGGGGGGGTAGCTGGAGGCTACATTCAGTACTTC
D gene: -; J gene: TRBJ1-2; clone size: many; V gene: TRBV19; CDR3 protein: CASRYSNYGYTF; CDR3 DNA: TGTGCCAGTAGGTACAGTAACTATGGCTACACCTTC
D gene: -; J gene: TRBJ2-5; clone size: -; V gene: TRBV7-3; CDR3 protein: CASSLNGGTQETQYF; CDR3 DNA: TGTGCCAGCAGCTTAAATGGCGGGACCCAAGAGACCCAGTACTTC
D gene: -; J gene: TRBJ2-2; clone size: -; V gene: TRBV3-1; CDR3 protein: CASTSAPWVNTGELFF; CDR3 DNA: TGTGCCAGCACCTCCGCACCATGGGTCAACACCGGGGAGCTGTTTTTT
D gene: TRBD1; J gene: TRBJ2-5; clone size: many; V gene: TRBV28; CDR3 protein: CASTTNRGYQETQYF; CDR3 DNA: TGTGCCAGCACTACTAACAGGGGATACCAAGAGACCCAGTACTTC
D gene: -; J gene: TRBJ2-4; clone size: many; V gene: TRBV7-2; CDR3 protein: CASSLWSEGVDIQYF; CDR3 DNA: TGTGCCAGCAGCCTCTGGTCGGAGGGAGTGGACATTCAGTACTTC
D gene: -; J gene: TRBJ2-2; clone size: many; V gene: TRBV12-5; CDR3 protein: CASGLVGGAPNTGELFF; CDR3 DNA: TGTGCTAGTGGTTTGGTAGGGGGGGCGCCTAACACCGGGGAGCTGTTTTTT
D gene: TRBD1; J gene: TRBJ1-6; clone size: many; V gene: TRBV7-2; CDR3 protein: CASSSDRGVGSNSPLHF; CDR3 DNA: TGTGCCAGCAGCTCAGACAGGGGGGTGGGCTCAAATTCACCCCTCCACTTT
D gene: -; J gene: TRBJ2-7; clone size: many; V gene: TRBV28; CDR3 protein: CASKPAGGAPSYEQYF; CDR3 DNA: TGTGCCAGCAAACCGGCTGGGGGGGCACCCTCCTACGAGCAGTACTTC
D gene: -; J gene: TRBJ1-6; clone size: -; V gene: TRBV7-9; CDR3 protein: CASSFSSISPLHF; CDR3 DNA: TGTGCCAGCAGCTTCTCTTCAATCTCACCCCTCCACTTT
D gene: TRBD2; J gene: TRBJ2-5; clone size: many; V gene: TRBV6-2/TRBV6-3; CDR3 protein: CASRLWTSGAQETQYF; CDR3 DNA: TGTGCCAGCAGGCTTTGGACTAGCGGAGCTCAAGAGACCCAGTACTTC
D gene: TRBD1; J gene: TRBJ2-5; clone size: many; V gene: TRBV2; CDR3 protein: CASFQDRAGTRETQYF; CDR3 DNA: TGTGCCAGCTTTCAAGACAGGGCAGGAACGCGGGAGACCCAGTACTTC
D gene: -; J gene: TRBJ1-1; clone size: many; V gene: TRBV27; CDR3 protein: CASSSPRFTEAFF; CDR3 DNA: TGTGCCAGCAGTTCACCCCGGTTCACTGAAGCTTTCTTT
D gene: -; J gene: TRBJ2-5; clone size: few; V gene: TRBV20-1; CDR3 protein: CSARDFRRGQETQYF; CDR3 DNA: TGCAGTGCTAGAGATTTTAGAAGAGGCCAAGAGACCCAGTACTTC